This entry is about one TCR beta chain. Its cognate antigen is unknown. Original analysis: As immunoSEQ supplied junction-only sequences (without quality scores), filtering differed. Some clones are missing from TCRdb's copy, which holds only in-frame ones; the method was immunoSEQ multiplex PCR. From that table come the V and J calls and clone size; the DNA was used to work out D and trimming. The table shows 110,000 or so clones, with under 70% occurring only once. Germline assignment: CDR1 MGHRA and CDR2 YSYEKL. The CDR3 totals 16 residues. V dropped 5 bases and J dropped 8; count of bases not matched to a gene: 13. CD8 memory merged CD45RO+ with CCR7-negative CD45RA+ TemRA cells. These data are taken from a study of shared clonotypes between healthy human individuals. Findings of the study overall: In contrast to clonotypes shared by all four donors, non-shared clonotypes had lower generation probabilities.

The clonotype originates from a young woman in good health. The chain recombines TRBV4-1 with TRBJ2-2, with 8 bases that match TRBD2. The sequencing sample was made of memory CD8+ T cells sorted from blood. Indicated subset: CD45RO+ cells pooled with CCR7-negative TemRA cells. CDR3 region: CASSDKPGLVGGELFF. The CDR3 coding sequence is TGCGCCAGCAGCGATAAACCGGGACTAGTAGGTGGGGAGCTGTTTTTT.